These T cell receptor beta chains were read from a single sample in a study of control samples from healthy donors and cancer patients. Measured with immunoSEQ multiplex PCR; TCRdb has only the in-frame clones, and not every one. The data contain approximately 180,000 clones, 94% of them singletons. Specimen: blood. Source of these receptors: a woman younger than 30 in good health. CDR3s include the opening cysteine and the closing phenylalanine or tryptophan. Clone sizes are given selectively: once, few, many, or a class where the clone is expanded.

clone size: -; V gene: TRBV7-9; J gene: TRBJ2-2; CDR3 protein: CASSLGGQGINTGELFF
clone size: -; V gene: TRBV6-2/TRBV6-3; J gene: TRBJ1-5; CDR3 protein: CASSYVEIGQPQHF
clone size: -; V gene: TRBV2; J gene: TRBJ2-5; CDR3 protein: CASGIAGGGSETQYF
clone size: -; V gene: TRBV24-1; J gene: TRBJ2-7; CDR3 protein: CATSDRDVSEQYF
clone size: -; V gene: TRBV28; J gene: TRBJ1-6; CDR3 protein: CASSWTGDNSPLHF
clone size: -; V gene: TRBV12-3/TRBV12-4; J gene: TRBJ1-1; CDR3 protein: CASRLSFEAFF
clone size: -; V gene: TRBV11-3; J gene: TRBJ2-2; CDR3 protein: CASRLLNTGELFF
clone size: once; V gene: TRBV7-2; J gene: TRBJ2-3; CDR3 protein: CASTPRGTGVPDTQYF
clone size: -; V gene: TRBV5-4; J gene: TRBJ1-2; CDR3 protein: CASSSLRGLSPAFGYTF
clone size: -; V gene: TRBV6-1; J gene: TRBJ1-4; CDR3 protein: CASSDGGGRINEKLFF
clone size: -; V gene: TRBV7-9; J gene: TRBJ2-1; CDR3 protein: CASSLRDWGNEQFF
clone size: -; V gene: TRBV27; J gene: TRBJ1-5; CDR3 protein: CASRLGSHSNQPQHF
clone size: -; V gene: TRBV11-2; J gene: TRBJ2-7; CDR3 protein: CASSSPDRGLSYEQYF
clone size: -; V gene: TRBV4-2; J gene: TRBJ1-5; CDR3 protein: CASSQGGVTNQPQHF
clone size: -; V gene: TRBV5-1; J gene: TRBJ1-4; CDR3 protein: CASSQVATNEKLFF
clone size: -; V gene: TRBV6-5; J gene: TRBJ1-2; CDR3 protein: CASSYGRGGYTF
clone size: -; V gene: TRBV2; J gene: TRBJ1-5; CDR3 protein: CASSEPQQDQPQHF
clone size: once; V gene: TRBV7-8; J gene: TRBJ2-3; CDR3 protein: CASSPREVQYF
clone size: -; V gene: TRBV21-1; J gene: TRBJ2-1; CDR3 protein: CASSKIGQGPYHNEQFF
clone size: -; V gene: TRBV29-1; J gene: TRBJ2-7; CDR3 protein: CSVRPGTGTSYEQYF
clone size: -; V gene: TRBV10-3; J gene: TRBJ2-1; CDR3 protein: CAIRQGVGNEQFF
clone size: -; V gene: TRBV6-5; J gene: TRBJ1-2; CDR3 protein: CAIQTGTTDLYGYTF
clone size: -; V gene: TRBV27; J gene: TRBJ1-2; CDR3 protein: CASSFKGNYGYTF
clone size: -; V gene: TRBV11-2; J gene: TRBJ1-6; CDR3 protein: CASSSLTEPIPPLHF
clone size: -; V gene: TRBV19; J gene: TRBJ2-2; CDR3 protein: CASIPGGEEVGELFF
clone size: once; V gene: TRBV29-1; J gene: TRBJ2-7; CDR3 protein: CSVETGGSYEQYF
clone size: -; V gene: TRBV27; J gene: TRBJ1-2; CDR3 protein: CASSSLTGSYGYTF
clone size: -; V gene: TRBV19; J gene: TRBJ1-5; CDR3 protein: CASTPGHASNQPQHF
clone size: once; V gene: TRBV25-1; J gene: TRBJ2-1; CDR3 protein: CASSTGFNEQFF
clone size: -; V gene: TRBV11-3; J gene: TRBJ2-7; CDR3 protein: CASSPTASYPSYEQYF
clone size: -; V gene: TRBV13; J gene: TRBJ1-5; CDR3 protein: CASSLGQGGGNQPQHF